This T cell receptor (beta chain) was sequenced in a study of blood T cell repertoires in COVID-19. The wider study: PBMCs, B-cell-depleted T cells, or T cells were the source of the cDNA or gDNA that made up the material.

The germline V and J ends were trimmed by 3 bases and 0 bases, with 19 bases remaining between them. Germline CDR1 is SGDLS and CDR2 is YYNGEE. The CDR3 is 18 amino acids. Across about two dozen US areas, participants ranged in age from 18 to 89 years. Participants reported their clinical history, and cohort assignment relied on those reports. Profiling relied on immunoSEQ multiplex PCR, and the TCRdb table lists in-frame clones only, not all of them. The sample shows about 260,000 clones, about 87% of them seen only once. Sequencing was carried out using PBMCs or T cells enriched from blood (not recorded which). The chain joins TRBV9 to TRBJ1-3, with D hard to call. The source of this sequence is a woman aged 50 to 60 who had recovered from COVID-19. The DNA of the CDR3 is TGTGCCAGCAGCGAGACACTTCTGACGTTGAACTCTGGAAACACCATATATTTT. It is translated as CASSETLLTLNSGNTIYF. Together with reference TRBV9 and TRBJ1-3, the CDR3 gives the full variable domain: DSGVTQTPKHLITATGQRVTLRCSPRSGDLSVYWYQQSLDQGLQFLIQYYNGEERAKGNILERFSAQQFPDLHSELNLSSLELGDSALYFCASSETLLTLNSGNTIYFGEGSWLTVV.